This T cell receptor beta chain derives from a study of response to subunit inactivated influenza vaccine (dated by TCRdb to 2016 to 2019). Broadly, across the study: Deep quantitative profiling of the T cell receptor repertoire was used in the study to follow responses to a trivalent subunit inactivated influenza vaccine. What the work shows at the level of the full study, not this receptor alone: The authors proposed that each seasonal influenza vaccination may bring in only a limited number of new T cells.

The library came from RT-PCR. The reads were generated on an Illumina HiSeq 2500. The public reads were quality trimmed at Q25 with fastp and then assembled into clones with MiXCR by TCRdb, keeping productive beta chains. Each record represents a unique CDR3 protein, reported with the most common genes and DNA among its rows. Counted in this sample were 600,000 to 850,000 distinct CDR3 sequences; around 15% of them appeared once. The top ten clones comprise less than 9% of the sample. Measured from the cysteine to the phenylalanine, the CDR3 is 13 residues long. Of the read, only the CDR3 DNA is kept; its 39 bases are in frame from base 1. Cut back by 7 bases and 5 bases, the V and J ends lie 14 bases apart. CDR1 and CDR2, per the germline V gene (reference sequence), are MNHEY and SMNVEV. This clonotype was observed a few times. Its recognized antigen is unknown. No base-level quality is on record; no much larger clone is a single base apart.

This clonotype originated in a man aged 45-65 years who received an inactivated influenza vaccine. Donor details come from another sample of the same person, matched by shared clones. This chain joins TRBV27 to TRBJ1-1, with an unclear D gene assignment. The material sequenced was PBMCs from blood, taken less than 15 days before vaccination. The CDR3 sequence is CASTPIGGTEAFF. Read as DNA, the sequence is TGTGCCAGCACTCCCATCGGCGGAACTGAAGCTTTCTTT.